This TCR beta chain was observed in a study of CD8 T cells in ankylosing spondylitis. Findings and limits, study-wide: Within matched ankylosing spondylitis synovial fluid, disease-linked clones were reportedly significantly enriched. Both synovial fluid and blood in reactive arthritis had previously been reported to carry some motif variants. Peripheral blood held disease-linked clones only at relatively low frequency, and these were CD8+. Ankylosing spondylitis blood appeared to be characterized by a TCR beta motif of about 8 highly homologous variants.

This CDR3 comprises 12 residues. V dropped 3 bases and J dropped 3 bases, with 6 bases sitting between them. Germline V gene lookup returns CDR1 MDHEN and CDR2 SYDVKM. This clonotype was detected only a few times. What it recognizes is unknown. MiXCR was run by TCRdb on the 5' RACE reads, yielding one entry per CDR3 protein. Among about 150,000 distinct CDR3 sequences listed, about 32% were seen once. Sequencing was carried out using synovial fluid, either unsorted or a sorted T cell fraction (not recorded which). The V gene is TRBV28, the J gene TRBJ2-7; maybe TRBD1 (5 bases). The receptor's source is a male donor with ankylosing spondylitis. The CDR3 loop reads CASSFRGYEQYF. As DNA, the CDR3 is TGTGCCAGCAGTTTTAGGGGCTACGAGCAGTACTTC.